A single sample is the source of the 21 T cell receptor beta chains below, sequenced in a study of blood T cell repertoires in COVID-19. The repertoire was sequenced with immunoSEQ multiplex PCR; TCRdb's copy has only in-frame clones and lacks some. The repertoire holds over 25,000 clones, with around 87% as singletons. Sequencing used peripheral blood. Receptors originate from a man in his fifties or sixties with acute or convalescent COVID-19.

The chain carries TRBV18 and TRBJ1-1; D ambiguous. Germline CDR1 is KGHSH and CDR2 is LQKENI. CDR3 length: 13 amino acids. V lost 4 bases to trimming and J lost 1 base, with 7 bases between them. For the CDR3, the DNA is TGTGCCAGCTCACAGAGCACGAACACTGAAGCTTTCTTT. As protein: CASSQSTNTEAFF.

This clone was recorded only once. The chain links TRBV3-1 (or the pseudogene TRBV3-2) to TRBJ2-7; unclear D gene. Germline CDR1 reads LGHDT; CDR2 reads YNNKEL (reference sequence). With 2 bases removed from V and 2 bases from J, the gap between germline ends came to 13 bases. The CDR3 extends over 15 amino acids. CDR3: CASSQNAGSAYEQYF. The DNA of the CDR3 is TGTGCCAGCAGCCAAAACGCCGGGTCCGCCTACGAGCAGTACTTC.

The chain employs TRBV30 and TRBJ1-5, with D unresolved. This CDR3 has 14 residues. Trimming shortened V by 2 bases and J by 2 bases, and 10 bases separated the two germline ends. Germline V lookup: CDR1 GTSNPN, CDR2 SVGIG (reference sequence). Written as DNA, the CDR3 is TGTGCCTGGAGTCAGCAGGTCGGCAATCAGCCCCAGCATTTT. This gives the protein CAWSQQVGNQPQHF.

CDR3 amino acids: CASSLTAGDSGNTIYF. The CDR3 nucleotides read TGTGCCAGCAGCTTAACCGCCGGGGACTCTGGAAACACCATATATTTT. This chain joins TRBV5-5 and TRBJ1-3, with D hard to call. The germline V gene has CDR1 SGHKS and CDR2 YYEKEE (reference sequence). This CDR3 comprises 16 residues. V was pared by 2 bases and J by 0 bases, with 12 bases between.

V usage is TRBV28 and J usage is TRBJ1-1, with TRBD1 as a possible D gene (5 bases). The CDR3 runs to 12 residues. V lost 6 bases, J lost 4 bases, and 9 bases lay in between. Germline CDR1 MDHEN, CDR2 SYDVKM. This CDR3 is CASRPGITEAFF. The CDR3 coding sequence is TGTGCCAGCAGACCAGGGATCACTGAAGCTTTCTTT.

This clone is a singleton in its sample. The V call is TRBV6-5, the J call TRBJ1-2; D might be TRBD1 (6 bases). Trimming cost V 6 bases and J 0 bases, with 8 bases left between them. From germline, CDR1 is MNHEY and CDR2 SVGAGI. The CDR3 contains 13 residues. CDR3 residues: CASSWTANYGYTF. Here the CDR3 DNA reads TGTGCCAGCAGCTGGACAGCTAACTATGGCTACACCTTC.

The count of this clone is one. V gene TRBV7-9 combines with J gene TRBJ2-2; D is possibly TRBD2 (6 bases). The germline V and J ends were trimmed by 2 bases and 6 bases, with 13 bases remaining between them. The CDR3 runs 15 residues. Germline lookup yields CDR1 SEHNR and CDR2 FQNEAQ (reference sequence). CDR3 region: CASSLFRLDSGELFF. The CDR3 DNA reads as TGTGCCAGCAGCTTATTCCGACTAGATTCCGGGGAGCTGTTTTTT.

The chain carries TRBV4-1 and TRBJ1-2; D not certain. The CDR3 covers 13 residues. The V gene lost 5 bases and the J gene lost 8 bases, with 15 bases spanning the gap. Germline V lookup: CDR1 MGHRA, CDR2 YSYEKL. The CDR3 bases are TGCGCCAGCAGCAGCATGAGTAAGACAGGCTACACCTTC. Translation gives CASSSMSKTGYTF.

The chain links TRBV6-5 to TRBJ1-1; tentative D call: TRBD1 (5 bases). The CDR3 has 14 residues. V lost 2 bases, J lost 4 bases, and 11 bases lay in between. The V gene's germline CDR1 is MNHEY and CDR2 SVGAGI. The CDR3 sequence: CASSYGRVATEAFF. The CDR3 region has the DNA TGTGCCAGCAGTTACGGCAGGGTGGCCACTGAAGCTTTCTTT.

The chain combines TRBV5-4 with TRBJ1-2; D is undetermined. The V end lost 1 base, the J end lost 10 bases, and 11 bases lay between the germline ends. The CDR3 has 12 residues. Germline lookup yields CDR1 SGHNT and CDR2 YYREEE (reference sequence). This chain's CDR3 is CASSLLRRDYTF. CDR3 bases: TGTGCCAGCAGCTTGTTGAGGCGGGACTACACCTTC.

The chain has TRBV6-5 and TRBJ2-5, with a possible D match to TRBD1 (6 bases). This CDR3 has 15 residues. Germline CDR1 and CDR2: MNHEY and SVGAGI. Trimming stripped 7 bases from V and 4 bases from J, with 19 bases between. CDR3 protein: CASNLLTGSGETQYF. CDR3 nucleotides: TGTGCCAGCAACCTCCTTACAGGGTCAGGAGAGACCCAGTACTTC.

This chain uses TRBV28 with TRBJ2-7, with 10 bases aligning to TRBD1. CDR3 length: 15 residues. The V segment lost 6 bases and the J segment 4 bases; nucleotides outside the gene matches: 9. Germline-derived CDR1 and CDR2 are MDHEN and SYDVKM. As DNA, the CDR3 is TGTGCCAGCAGCCGCGGCGGGACAGGGGATTACGAGCAGTACTTC. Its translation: CASSRGGTGDYEQYF.

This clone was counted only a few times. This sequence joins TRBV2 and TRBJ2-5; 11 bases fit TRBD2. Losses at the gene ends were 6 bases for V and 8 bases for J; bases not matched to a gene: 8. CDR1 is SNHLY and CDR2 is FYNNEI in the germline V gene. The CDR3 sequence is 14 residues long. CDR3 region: CASRTGLAAHTQYF. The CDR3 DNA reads TGTGCCAGCAGGACGGGACTAGCGGCCCATACCCAGTACTTC.

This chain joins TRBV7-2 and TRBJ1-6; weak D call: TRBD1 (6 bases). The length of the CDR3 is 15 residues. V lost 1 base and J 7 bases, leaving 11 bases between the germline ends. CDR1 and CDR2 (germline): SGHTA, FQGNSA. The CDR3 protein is CASSLGTGTNSPLHF. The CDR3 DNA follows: TGTGCCAGCAGCTTAGGTACAGGGACGAATTCACCCCTCCACTTT.

CDR3 protein: CASSQTTSPDTEAFF. The CDR3 DNA sequence: TGCGCCAGCAGCCAAACGACATCCCCTGACACTGAAGCTTTCTTT. The chain joins TRBV4-1 to TRBJ1-1; D not resolved. This CDR3 has 15 residues. Germline V gives CDR1 MGHRA, CDR2 YSYEKL. V lost 2 bases and J 3 bases, leaving 13 bases between the germline ends.

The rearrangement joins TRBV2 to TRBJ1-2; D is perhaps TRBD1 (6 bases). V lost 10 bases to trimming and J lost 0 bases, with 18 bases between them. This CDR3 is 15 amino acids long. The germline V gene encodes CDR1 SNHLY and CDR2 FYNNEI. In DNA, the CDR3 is TGTGCCACCTCACCTCAGGGGCTAGCTAACTATGGCTACACCTTC. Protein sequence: CATSPQGLANYGYTF.

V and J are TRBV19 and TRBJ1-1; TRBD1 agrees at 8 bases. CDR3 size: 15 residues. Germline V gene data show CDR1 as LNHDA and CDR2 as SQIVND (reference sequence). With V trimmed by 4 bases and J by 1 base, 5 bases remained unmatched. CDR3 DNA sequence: TGTGCCAGTAGTAAAGACAGGGGCGAGAACACTGAAGCTTTCTTT. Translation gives CASSKDRGENTEAFF.

The CDR3 sequence: CASSQDYPGAGANVLTF. CDR3 nucleotides: TGCGCCAGCAGCCAAGATTACCCGGGTGCTGGGGCCAACGTCCTGACTTTC. The rearrangement uses TRBV4-1 and TRBJ2-6; D call uncertain. The CDR3 runs to 17 residues. Trimming removed 0 bases from V and 2 bases from J, with 11 bases in between. Germline CDR1 MGHRA, CDR2 YSYEKL.

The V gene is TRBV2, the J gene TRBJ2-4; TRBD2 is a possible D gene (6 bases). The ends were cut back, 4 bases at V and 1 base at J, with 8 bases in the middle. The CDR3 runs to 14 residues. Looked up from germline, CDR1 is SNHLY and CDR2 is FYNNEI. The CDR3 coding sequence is TGTGCCAGCAGTGGGAGGGTGGCCAAAAACATTCAGTACTTC. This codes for CASSGRVAKNIQYF.

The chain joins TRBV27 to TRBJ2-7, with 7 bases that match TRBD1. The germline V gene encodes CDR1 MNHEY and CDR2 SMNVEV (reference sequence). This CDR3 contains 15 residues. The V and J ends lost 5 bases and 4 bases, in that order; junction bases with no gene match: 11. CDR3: CASSPRRGGGYEQYF. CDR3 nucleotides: TGTGCCAGCAGTCCCCGGCGAGGGGGCGGTTACGAGCAGTACTTC.

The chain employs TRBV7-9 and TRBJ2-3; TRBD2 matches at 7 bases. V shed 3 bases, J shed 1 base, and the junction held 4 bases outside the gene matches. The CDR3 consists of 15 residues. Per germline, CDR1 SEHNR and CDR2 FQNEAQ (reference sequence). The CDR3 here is CASSLAGAGTDTQYF. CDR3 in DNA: TGTGCCAGCAGCTTGGCGGGAGCTGGCACAGATACGCAGTATTTT.